Below are 10 T cell receptor beta chains sequenced from a single sample in a study of control samples from healthy donors and cancer patients. The assay was immunoSEQ multiplex PCR, and TCRdb's table has in-frame clones only and misses some. This repertoire includes around 190,000 clones. The specimen was blood. The receptors were gathered from a woman aged 25 to 39 in good health.

The chain carries TRBV19 and TRBJ1-2; 8 bases match TRBD1. CDR1 is LNHDA and CDR2 is SQIVND in the germline V gene (reference sequence). The CDR3 length is 14 residues. The J segment lost 5 bases and the V segment lost 6 bases, leaving 8 bases of the junction unmatched. The CDR3 bases are TGTGCCAGTAGGCTGGGACAGGCCCTTTATGGCTACACCTTC. Translation: CASRLGQALYGYTF.

CDR3 bases: TGCGCCAGCCGTCAGGGAGTGAACACTGAAGCTTTCTTT. This codes for CASRQGVNTEAFF. The J gene is TRBJ1-1, the V gene TRBV4-1; maybe TRBD1 (5 bases). The germline gives CDR1 MGHRA, CDR2 YSYEKL. The CDR3 totals 13 residues. V was trimmed by 8 bases and J by 0 bases, leaving 10 bases between them.

This chain connects TRBV7-2 to TRBJ1-4; D might be TRBD1 (6 bases). The CDR3 totals 14 residues. Germline CDR1 reads SGHTA; CDR2 reads FQGNSA. The V and J ends lost 1 base and 6 bases respectively, with 9 bases between them. CDR3 sequence (DNA): TGTGCCAGCAGCTTAGTACAGGGTGATGAAAAACTGTTTTTT. Its protein product is CASSLVQGDEKLFF.

The chain has TRBV12-3 or TRBV12-4 and TRBJ2-2, with a tentative D call TRBD2 (5 bases). The V gene lost 10 bases and the J gene lost 6 bases, with 15 bases spanning the gap. The CDR3 spans 13 residues. CDR3 in DNA: TGTGCCACCAGAAGTACGGGGTCCGGGGAGCTGTTTTTT. Its protein product is CATRSTGSGELFF.

The CDR3 DNA follows: TGTGCCAGCAGTTACGGGCAGGGGGACGGCTACACCTTC. Translation: CASSYGQGDGYTF. V is TRBV6-6 and J is TRBJ1-2; TRBD1 matches 7 bases. Losses at the gene ends were 2 bases for V and 8 bases for J; bases not matched to a gene: 5. The V gene's germline CDR1 is MNHNY and CDR2 SVGAGI (reference sequence). The length of the CDR3 is 13 residues.

V is TRBV7-9 and J is TRBJ1-1; possibly TRBD1 for D (5 bases). V lost 4 bases to trimming and J lost 4 bases, with 16 bases between them. From germline, CDR1 is SEHNR and CDR2 FQNEAQ (reference sequence). The length of the CDR3 is 15 residues. CDR3 region: CASSSNRQKRTEAFF. The CDR3 bases are TGTGCCAGCAGCTCCAACCGACAGAAACGCACTGAAGCTTTCTTT. Full variable domain (outside the CDR3, taken from reference TRBV7-9 and TRBJ1-1): DTGVSQNPRHKITKRGQNVTFRCDPISEHNRLYWYRQTLGQGPEFLTYFQNEAQLEKSRLLSDRFSAERPKGSFSTLEIQRTEQGDSAMYLCASSSNRQKRTEAFFGQGTRLTVV.

This sequence joins TRBV3-1 (or the pseudogene TRBV3-2) and TRBJ1-1, with D possibly matching TRBD1 (6 bases). Germline V gene lookup returns CDR1 LGHDT and CDR2 YNNKEL (reference sequence). The V and J ends lost 10 bases and 0 bases respectively, with 21 bases between them. This CDR3 region has 16 residues. CDR3 sequence reads: CANNREGRSVNTEAFF. In nucleotides, the CDR3 is TGTGCCAACAACAGGGAGGGAAGGTCGGTGAACACTGAAGCTTTCTTT.

The gene calls are TRBV6-5 and TRBJ1-4; 7 nucleotides agree with TRBD1. This CDR3 is 15 amino acids long. V shed 0 bases and J 8 bases; nucleotides not matched to a gene: 6. Germline-derived CDR1 and CDR2 are MNHEY and SVGAGI. The CDR3 sequence is CASSYSPGGGEKLFF. CDR3 DNA: TGTGCCAGCAGTTACTCACCAGGGGGAGGCGAAAAACTGTTTTTT.

The chain links TRBV28 to TRBJ1-6; no definite D call. V lost 7 bases, J lost 5 bases, and 12 bases lay in between. Germline CDR1 MDHEN, CDR2 SYDVKM. This CDR3 has 14 residues. CDR3 coding DNA: TGTGCCAGCACCTCGGGGTATGATAATTCACCCCTCCACTTT. Its translation: CASTSGYDNSPLHF.

About this clone itself: Its ends do not fully match the called genes, so a read error is possible. The rearrangement links TRBV29-1 to TRBJ1-1; 8 positions match TRBD1. The CDR3 has 15 amino acids. CDR1 is SQVTM, CDR2 ANQGSEA, per germline. The CDR3 reads CSVEDDRGPNPEAFF. CDR3 coding DNA: TGCAGCGTTGAAGATGACAGGGGTCCGAACCCTGAAGCTTTCTTT.